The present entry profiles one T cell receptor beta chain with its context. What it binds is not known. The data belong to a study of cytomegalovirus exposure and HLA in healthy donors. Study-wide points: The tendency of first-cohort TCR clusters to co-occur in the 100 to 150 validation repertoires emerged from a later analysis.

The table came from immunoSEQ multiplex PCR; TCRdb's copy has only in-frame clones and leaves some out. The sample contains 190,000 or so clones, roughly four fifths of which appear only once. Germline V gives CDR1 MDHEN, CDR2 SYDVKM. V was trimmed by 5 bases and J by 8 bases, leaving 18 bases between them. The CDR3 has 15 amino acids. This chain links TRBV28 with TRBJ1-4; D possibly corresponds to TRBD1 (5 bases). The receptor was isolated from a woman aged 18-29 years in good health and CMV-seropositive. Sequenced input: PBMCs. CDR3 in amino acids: CASSPQDTRREKLFF. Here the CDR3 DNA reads TGTGCCAGCAGTCCCCAGGACACCCGTCGGGAAAAACTGTTTTTT.